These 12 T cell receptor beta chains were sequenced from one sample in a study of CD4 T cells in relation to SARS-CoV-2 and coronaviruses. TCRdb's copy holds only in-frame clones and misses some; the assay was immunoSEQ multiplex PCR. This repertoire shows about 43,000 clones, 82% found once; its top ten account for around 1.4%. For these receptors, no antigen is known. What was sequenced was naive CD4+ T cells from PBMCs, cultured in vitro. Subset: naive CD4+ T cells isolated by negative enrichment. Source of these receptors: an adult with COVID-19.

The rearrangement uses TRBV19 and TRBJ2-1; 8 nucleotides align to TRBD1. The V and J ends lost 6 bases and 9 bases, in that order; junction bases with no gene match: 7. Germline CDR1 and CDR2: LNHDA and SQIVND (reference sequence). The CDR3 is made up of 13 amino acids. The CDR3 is CASSQTGDGEQFF. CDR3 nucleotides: TGTGCCAGTAGCCAGACAGGGGACGGTGAGCAGTTCTTC.

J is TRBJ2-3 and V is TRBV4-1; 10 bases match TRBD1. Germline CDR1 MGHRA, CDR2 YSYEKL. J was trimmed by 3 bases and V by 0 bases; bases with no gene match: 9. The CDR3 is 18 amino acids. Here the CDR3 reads CASSQDRWGQGITDTQYF. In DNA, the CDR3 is TGCGCCAGCAGCCAAGATCGTTGGGGACAGGGGATTACAGATACGCAGTATTTT.

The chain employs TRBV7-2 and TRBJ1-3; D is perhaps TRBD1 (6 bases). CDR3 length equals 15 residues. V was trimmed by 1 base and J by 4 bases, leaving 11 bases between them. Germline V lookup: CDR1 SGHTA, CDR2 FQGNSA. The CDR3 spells CASSLEDRLGNTIYF. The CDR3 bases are TGTGCCAGCAGCTTAGAAGACAGGCTAGGAAACACCATATATTTT.

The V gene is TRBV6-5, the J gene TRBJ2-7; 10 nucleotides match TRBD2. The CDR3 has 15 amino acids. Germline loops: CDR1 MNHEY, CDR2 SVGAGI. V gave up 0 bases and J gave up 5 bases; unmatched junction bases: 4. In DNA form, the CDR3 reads TGTGCCAGCAGTTACTCGACTAGCGGGCTCCACGAGCAGTACTTC. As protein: CASSYSTSGLHEQYF.

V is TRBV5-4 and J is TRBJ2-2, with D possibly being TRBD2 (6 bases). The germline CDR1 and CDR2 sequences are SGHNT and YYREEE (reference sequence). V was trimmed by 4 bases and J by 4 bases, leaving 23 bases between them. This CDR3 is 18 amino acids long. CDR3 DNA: TGTGCCAGCAGCCCCACCGCGGGACCTCTACGAATCACCGGGGAGCTGTTTTTT. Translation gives CASSPTAGPLRITGELFF.

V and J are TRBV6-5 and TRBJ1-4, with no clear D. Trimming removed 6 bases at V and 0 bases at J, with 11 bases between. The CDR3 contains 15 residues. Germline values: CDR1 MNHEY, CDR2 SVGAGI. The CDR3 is CASRGSFATNEKLFF. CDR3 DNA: TGTGCCAGCAGAGGAAGTTTTGCAACTAATGAAAAACTGTTTTTT.

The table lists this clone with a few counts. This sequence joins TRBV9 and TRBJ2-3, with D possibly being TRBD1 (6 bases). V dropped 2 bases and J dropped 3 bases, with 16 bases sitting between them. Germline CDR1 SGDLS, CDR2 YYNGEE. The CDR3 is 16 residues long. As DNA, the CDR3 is TGTGCCAGCAGCGTTGGGCAGGGGTTTGATACAGATACGCAGTATTTT. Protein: CASSVGQGFDTDTQYF. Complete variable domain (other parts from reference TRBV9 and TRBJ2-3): DSGVTQTPKHLITATGQRVTLRCSPRSGDLSVYWYQQSLDQGLQFLIQYYNGEERAKGNILERFSAQQFPDLHSELNLSSLELGDSALYFCASSVGQGFDTDTQYFGPGTRLTVL.

The CDR3 coding sequence is TGTGCCAGCAGTTCCATCCGCGGACAGGGGTTGTGGGACTACGAGCAGTACTTC. Translation gives CASSSIRGQGLWDYEQYF. The chain combines TRBV5-4 with TRBJ2-7; TRBD1 matches 9 bases. The CDR3 extends over 18 amino acids. The germline CDR1 and CDR2 sequences are SGHNT and YYREEE (reference sequence). The J segment lost 3 bases and the V segment lost 5 bases, leaving 18 bases of the junction unmatched.

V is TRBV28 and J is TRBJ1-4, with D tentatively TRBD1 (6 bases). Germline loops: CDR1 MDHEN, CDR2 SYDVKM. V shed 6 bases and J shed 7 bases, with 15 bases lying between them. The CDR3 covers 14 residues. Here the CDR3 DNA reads TGTGCCAGCAGCAACGACAGGTGGAGTGAAAAACTGTTTTTT. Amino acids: CASSNDRWSEKLFF.

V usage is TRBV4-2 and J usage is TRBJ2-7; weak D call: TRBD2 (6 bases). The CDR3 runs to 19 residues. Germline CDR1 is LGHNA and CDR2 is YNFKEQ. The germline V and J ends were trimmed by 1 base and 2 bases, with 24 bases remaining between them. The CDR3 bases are TGTGCCAGCAGCCAAGTATATTTGGGGCCCGGGAGTCCCCCCTACGAGCAGTACTTC. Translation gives CASSQVYLGPGSPPYEQYF.

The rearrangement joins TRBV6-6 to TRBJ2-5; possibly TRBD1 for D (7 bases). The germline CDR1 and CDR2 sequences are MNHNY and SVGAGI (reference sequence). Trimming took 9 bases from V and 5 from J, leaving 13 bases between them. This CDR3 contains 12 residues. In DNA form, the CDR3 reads TGTGCCAGTTCATCAGGGGGGGAGACCCAGTACTTC. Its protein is CASSSGGETQYF.

In nucleotides, the CDR3 is TGTGCCAGCAGCTTCAACCCGGGACAGGGCCCGTATTTT. This codes for CASSFNPGQGPYF. The chain has TRBV7-9 and TRBJ2-3; 9 bases match TRBD1. V gave up 3 bases and J gave up 14 bases; unmatched junction bases: 9. Per germline, CDR1 SEHNR and CDR2 FQNEAQ (reference sequence). The CDR3 sequence is 13 residues long.